This TCR beta chain comes out of a study of OX40 agonist ivuxolimab in advanced cancers. Study-wide findings and caveats: In general, CD8+ T cells held more expanded clones than CD4+ did, on average.

Germline CDR1 and CDR2: ENHRY and SYGVKD. V lost 0 bases and J lost 5; bases outside the gene matches: 7. The CDR3 has 15 residues. A history of autoimmune disease or systemic immunosuppression excluded patients. Comments on this clone: Its antigen is still unknown.

Clones were sequenced by immunoSEQ multiplex PCR, and TCRdb holds only the in-frame ones, with some missing. The table includes fewer than 65,000 clones, 85% to 90% detected once. The sequence derives from an adult with an advanced solid tumor such as melanoma, head and neck, liver or kidney cancer. The chain employs TRBV10-3 and TRBJ2-7; 7 bases are a match to TRBD2. This sample comprised CD4+ or CD8+ T cells sorted from blood, obtained in a trial of the OX40 agonist ivuxolimab. The CDR3 DNA follows: TGTGCCATCAGTGAGTCGGGGAGGGGAGGCAACGAGCAGTACTTC. Encoded protein: CAISESGRGGNEQYF.